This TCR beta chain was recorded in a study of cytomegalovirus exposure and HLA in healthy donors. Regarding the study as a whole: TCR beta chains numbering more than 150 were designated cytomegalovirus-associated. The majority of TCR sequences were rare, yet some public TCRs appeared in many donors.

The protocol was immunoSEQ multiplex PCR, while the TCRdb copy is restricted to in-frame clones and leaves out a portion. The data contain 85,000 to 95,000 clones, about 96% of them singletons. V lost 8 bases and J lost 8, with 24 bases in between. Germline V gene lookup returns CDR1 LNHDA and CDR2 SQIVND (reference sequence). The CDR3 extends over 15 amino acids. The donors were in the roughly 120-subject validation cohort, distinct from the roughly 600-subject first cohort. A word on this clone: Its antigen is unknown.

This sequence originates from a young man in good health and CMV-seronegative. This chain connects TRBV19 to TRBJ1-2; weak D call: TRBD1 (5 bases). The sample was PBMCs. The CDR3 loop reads CASGRQLAGGKGYTF. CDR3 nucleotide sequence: TGTGCCAGTGGACGACAGTTAGCGGGGGGAAAAGGCTACACCTTC.